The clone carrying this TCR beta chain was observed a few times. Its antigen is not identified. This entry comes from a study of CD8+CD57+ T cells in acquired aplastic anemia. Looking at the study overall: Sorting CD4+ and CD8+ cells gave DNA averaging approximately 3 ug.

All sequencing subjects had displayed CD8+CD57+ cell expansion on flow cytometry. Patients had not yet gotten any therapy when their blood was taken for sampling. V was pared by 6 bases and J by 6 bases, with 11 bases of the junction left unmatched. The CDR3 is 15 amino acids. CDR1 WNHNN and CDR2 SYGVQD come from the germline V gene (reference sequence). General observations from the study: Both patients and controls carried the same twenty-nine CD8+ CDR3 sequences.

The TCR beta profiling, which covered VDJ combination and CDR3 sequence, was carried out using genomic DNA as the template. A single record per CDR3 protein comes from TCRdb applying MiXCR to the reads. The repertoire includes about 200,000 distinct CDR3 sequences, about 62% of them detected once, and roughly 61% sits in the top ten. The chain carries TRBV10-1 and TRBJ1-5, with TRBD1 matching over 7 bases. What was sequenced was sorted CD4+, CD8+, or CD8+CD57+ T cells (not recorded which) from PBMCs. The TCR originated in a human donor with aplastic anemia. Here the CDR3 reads CASSAETGTSQPQHF. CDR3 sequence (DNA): TGCGCCAGCAGCGCAGAGACAGGGACGAGTCAGCCCCAGCATTTT.